Sequencing of this T cell receptor (beta chain) was carried out in a study of control samples from healthy donors and cancer patients. This table comes from immunoSEQ multiplex PCR, and its TCRdb copy is limited to in-frame clones, with some not included. Among about 150,000 clones listed, over 85% were seen once. The V and J ends lost 3 bases and 0 bases respectively, with 12 bases between them. The CDR3 contains 15 residues. Germline V gives CDR1 DFQATT, CDR2 SNEGSKA (reference sequence). The sample was blood. This receptor was obtained from a man younger than 30 in good health. The J gene is TRBJ2-1, the V gene TRBV20-1; D is undetermined. DNA for the CDR3: TGCAGTGCTAGTCATCCGGAAAGCTCCTACAATGAGCAGTTCTTC. This codes for CSASHPESSYNEQFF.